This TCR beta chain appears in the sequencing data of a study of human T cells and chemical hapten exposure. Study findings and constraints: Having alopecia, donors may respond immunologically unlike healthy people.

The time point: patch test 1, 2 weeks after DPC sensitization. Treatment defined: therapeutic diphenylcyclopropenone sensitization with weekly scalp DPC. Blood sampling preceded each patch test application. TCRdb re-called the RACE reads with MiXCR, one entry per CDR3 protein. The data hold about 360,000 distinct CDR3 sequences, with approximately 5% observed a single time. This clonotype was seen repeatedly, ten times or more. The antigen is not known. The CDR3 totals 14 residues. Germline trimming cut 1 base from V and 9 bases from J; bases unmatched to any gene: 8. Germline assignment: CDR1 LGHNA and CDR2 YSLEER.

The sample in question was whole blood, obtained in connection with sensitization to the hapten diphenylcyclopropenone (DPC). The receptor's source is a woman in her fifties or sixties with alopecia areata. Some clones in this sample may be carry-over from other donors' samples. V usage is TRBV4-3 and J usage is TRBJ2-5; 7 bases agree with TRBD2. The CDR3 region is CASSQGVGSGAQYF. DNA of the CDR3: TGCGCCAGCAGCCAAGGCGTGGGGAGCGGGGCCCAGTACTTC.